This T cell receptor beta chain appears in the sequencing data of a study of cytomegalovirus exposure and HLA in healthy donors. V lost 6 bases to trimming and J lost 4 bases, with 13 bases between them. The CDR3 spans 14 residues. The germline V gene encodes CDR1 MNHEY and CDR2 SVGAGI. The primer mix had 60 Vbeta and 13 Jbeta primers. Clones were read by immunoSEQ multiplex PCR, and TCRdb kept only the in-frame ones, dropping some. The sample lists around 54,000 clones; about three quarters were seen once. Sequencing was carried out using PBMCs. This TCR derives from a man under 40 in good health and CMV-seropositive. V and J are TRBV6-5 and TRBJ2-1, with TRBD2 as a possible D gene (7 bases). CDR3 coding DNA: TGTGCCAGCAGAAGGGGGGGGAGATACAATGAGCAGTTCTTC. Translated: CASRRGGRYNEQFF.